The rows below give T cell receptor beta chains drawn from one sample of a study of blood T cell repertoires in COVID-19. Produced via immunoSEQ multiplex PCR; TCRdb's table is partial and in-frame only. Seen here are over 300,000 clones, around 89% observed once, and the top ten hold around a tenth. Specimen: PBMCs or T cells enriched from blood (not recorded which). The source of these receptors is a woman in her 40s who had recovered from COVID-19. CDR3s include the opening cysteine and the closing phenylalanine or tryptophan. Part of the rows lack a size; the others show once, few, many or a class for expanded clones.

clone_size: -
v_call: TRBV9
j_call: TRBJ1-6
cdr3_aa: CASSVGGNNSPLHF

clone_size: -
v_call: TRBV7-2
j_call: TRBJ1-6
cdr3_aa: CASSPGGSSYNSPLHF

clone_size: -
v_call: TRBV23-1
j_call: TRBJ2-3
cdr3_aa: CASSRTEREGTDTQYF

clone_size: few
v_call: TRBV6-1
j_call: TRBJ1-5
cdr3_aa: CASSEAYEEPQHF

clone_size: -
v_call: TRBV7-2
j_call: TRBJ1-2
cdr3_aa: CASSSTTGAGGYTF

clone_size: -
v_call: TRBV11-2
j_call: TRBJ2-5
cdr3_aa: CASSLERAEETQYF

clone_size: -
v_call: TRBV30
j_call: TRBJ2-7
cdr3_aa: CALQGIGYEQYF

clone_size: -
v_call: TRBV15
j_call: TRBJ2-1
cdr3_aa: CATSGTGGENEQFF

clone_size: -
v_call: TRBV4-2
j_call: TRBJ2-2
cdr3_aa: CASSQVEEVFF

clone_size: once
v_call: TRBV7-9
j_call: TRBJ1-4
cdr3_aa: CASSPGLGGNEKLFF

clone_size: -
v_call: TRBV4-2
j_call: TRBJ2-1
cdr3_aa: CASGGAGKPYNEQFF

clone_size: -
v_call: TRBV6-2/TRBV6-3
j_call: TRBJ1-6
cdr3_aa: CASSYSEGVNSPLHF

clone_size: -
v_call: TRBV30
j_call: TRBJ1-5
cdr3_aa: CAWSERAGYQPQHF

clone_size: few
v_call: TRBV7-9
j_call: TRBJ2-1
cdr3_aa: CASSLNSGGQSEQFF

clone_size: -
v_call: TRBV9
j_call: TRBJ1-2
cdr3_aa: CASSVQGMLGYGYTF

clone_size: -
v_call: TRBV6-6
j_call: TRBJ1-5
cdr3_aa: CASSQQVNQPQHF

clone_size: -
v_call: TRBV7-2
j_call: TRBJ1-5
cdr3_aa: CASSPATGFPNQPQHF